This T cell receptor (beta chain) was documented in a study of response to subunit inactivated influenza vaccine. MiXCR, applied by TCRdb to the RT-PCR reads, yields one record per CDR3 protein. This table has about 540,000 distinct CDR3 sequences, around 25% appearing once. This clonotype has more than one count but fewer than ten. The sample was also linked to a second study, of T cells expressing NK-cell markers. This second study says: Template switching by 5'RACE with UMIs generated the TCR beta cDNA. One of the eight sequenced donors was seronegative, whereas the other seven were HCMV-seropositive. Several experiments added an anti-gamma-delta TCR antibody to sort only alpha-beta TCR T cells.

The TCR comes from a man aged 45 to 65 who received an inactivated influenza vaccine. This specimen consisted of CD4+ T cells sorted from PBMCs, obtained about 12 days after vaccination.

The CDR3 is CATSQTGADNQPQHF. The CDR3 nucleotides read TGTGCCACCAGCCAGACAGGGGCCGACAATCAGCCCCAGCATTTT. V and J are TRBV15 and TRBJ1-5; TRBD1 matches at 8 bases. CDR3 size: 15 residues. V shed 5 bases, J shed 3 bases, and the junction held 6 bases outside the gene matches. Germline loops: CDR1 LNHNV, CDR2 YYDKDF (reference sequence). The whole variable domain, remainder taken from reference TRBV15 and TRBJ1-5, is DAMVIQNPRYQVTQFGKPVTLSCSQTLNHNVMYWYQQKSSQAPKLLFHYYDKDFNNEADTPDNFQSRRPNTSFCFLDIRSPGLGDTAMYLCATSQTGADNQPQHFGDGTRLSIL.